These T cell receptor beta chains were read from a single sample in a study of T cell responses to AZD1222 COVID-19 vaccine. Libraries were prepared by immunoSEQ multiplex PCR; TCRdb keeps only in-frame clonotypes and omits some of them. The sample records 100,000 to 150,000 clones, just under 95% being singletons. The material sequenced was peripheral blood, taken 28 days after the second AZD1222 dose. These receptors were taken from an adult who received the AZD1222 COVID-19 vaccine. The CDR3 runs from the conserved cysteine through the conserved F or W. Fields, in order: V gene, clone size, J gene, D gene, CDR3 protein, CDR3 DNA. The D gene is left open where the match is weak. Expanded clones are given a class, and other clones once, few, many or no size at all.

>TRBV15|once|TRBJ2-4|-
CATSRVFQDPQYF
TGTGCCACCAGCAGAGTCTTCCAGGACCCTCAGTACTTC
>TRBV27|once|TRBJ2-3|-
CASSLGGAVQGDTQYF
TGTGCCAGCAGTTTAGGAGGAGCAGTGCAGGGAGATACGCAGTATTTT
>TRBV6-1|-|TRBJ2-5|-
CASSEWAGFETQYF
TGTGCCAGCAGTGAATGGGCAGGGTTTGAGACCCAGTACTTC
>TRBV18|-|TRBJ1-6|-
CASSPPQGARNSPLHF
TGTGCCAGCTCACCACCACAGGGCGCCCGAAATTCACCCCTCCACTTT
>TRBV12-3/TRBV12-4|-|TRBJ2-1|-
CASRPGYNEQFF
TGTGCCAGCAGACCCGGGTACAATGAGCAGTTCTTC
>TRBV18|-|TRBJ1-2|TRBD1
CASSLGGTDYGYTF
TGTGCCAGCTCGTTAGGGGGCACGGACTATGGCTACACCTTC
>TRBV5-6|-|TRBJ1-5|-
CASSPNGGDNQPQHF
TGTGCCAGCAGCCCGAACGGGGGGGACAATCAGCCCCAGCATTTT
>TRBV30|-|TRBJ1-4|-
CAWSKTGATNEKLFF
TGTGCCTGGAGCAAAACAGGTGCAACTAATGAAAAACTGTTTTTT
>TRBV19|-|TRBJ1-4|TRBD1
CASSIPTGGTEKLFF
TGTGCCAGTAGTATCCCGACAGGGGGCACTGAAAAACTGTTTTTT
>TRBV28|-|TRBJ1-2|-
CASSPVAAPNYGYTF
TGTGCCAGCAGTCCAGTGGCTGCCCCTAACTATGGCTACACCTTC
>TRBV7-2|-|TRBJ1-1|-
CASSSRGRLLNTEAFF
TGTGCCAGCAGCTCTAGGGGACGGCTGCTGAACACTGAAGCTTTCTTT
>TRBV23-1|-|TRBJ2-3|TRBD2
CASSQYSGGTDTQYF
TGCGCCAGCAGTCAGTACAGCGGGGGCACAGATACGCAGTATTTT
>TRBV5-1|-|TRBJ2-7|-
CASRQLYEQYF
TGCGCCAGCCGACAACTCTACGAGCAGTACTTC
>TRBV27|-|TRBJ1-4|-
CASSRRGGGANEKLFF
TGTGCCAGCAGCCGTAGAGGCGGTGGGGCTAATGAAAAACTGTTTTTT
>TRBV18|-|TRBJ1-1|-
CASSPPVAGPEAFF
TGTGCCAGCTCACCACCGGTGGCAGGGCCTGAAGCTTTCTTT
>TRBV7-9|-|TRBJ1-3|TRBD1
CASSSGQGAGNTIYF
TGTGCCAGCAGCTCGGGACAGGGGGCTGGAAACACCATATATTTT
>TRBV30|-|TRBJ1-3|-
CAWKMYSGNTIYF
TGTGCCTGGAAAATGTACTCTGGAAACACCATATATTTT
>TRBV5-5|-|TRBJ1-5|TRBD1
CASSFGYPGQGSISNQPQHF
TGTGCCAGCAGCTTTGGGTACCCGGGACAGGGGAGTATTAGCAATCAGCCCCAGCATTTT
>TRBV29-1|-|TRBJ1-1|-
CSVGPGTSPMNTEAFF
TGCAGCGTTGGCCCCGGGACAAGCCCTATGAACACTGAAGCTTTCTTT
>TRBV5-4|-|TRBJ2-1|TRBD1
CAGQGDNEQFF
TGTGCCGGACAGGGCGACAATGAGCAGTTCTTC
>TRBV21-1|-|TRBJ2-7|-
CASSKRGSNAYEQYF
TGTGCCAGCAGCAAACGCGGGTCTAATGCCTACGAGCAGTACTTC
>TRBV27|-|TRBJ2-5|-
CASSPSAGWEETQYF
TGTGCCAGCAGTCCATCTGCGGGGTGGGAAGAGACCCAGTACTTC
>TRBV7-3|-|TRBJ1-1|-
CASSLTPNTEAFF
TGTGCCAGCAGCTTAACACCGAACACTGAAGCTTTCTTT
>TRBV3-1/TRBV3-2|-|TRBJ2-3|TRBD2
CASSSPTSGSTDTQYF
TGTGCCAGCAGCTCCCCGACTAGCGGGAGCACAGATACGCAGTATTTT
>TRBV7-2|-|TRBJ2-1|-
CASSLDLGTYNEQFF
TGTGCCAGCAGCTTAGACTTGGGGACCTACAATGAGCAGTTCTTC
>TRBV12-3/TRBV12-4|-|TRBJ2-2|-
CASKLGTGELFF
TGTGCCAGCAAATTGGGCACCGGGGAGCTGTTTTTT
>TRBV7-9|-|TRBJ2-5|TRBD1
CASSGDRLYQETQYF
TGTGCCAGCAGCGGGGACAGACTGTACCAAGAGACCCAGTACTTC
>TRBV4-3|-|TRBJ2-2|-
CASSQEWAVSTGELFF
TGCGCCAGCAGCCAAGAATGGGCGGTGAGCACCGGGGAGCTGTTTTTT
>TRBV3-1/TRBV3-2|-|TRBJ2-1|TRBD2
CASSQDASGGYNEQFF
TGTGCCAGCAGCCAAGATGCCAGCGGGGGGTACAATGAGCAGTTCTTC
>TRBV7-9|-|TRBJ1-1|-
CASSLARGRVTEAFF
TGTGCCAGCAGCTTAGCACGCGGACGGGTCACTGAAGCTTTCTTT
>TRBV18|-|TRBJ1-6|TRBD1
CASSPPLGDRVSSPLHF
TGTGCCAGCTCACCACCTTTAGGGGACAGGGTTAGTTCACCCCTCCACTTT
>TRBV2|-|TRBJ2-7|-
CASSEGAEQYF
TGTGCCAGCAGTGAGGGGGCCGAGCAGTACTTC
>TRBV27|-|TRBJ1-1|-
CASSLEQGWIYEAFF
TGTGCCAGCAGTTTAGAGCAGGGGTGGATCTATGAAGCTTTCTTT
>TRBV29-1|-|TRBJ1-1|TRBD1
CSVGVTGGTEAFF
TGCAGCGTTGGAGTGACAGGGGGCACTGAAGCTTTCTTT
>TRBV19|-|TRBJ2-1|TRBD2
CASSMNGREQFF
TGTGCCAGTAGTATGAACGGGAGGGAGCAGTTCTTC
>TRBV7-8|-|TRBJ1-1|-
CASSLSTGNTEAFF
TGTGCCAGCAGCCTTTCGACAGGGAACACTGAAGCTTTCTTT
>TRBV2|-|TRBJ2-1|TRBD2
CASRRTSGGGYNEQFF
TGTGCCAGCAGGCGGACTAGCGGGGGGGGCTACAATGAGCAGTTCTTC
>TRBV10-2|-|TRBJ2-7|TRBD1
CATAGQAWGYEQYF
TGCGCCACTGCGGGACAGGCCTGGGGGTACGAGCAGTACTTC
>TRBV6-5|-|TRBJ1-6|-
CASSNQGDNSPLHF
TGTGCCAGCAGTAATCAGGGAGACAATTCACCCCTCCACTTT
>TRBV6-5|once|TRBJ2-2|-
CASSYSSGHSGELFF
TGTGCCAGCAGTTACTCGAGCGGGCATTCCGGGGAGCTGTTTTTT
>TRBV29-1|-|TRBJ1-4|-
CSVGGALSEKLFF
TGCAGCGTGGGGGGGGCTTTAAGCGAAAAACTGTTTTTT
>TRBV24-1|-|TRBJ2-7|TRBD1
CATSRTGEREQYF
TGTGCCACCAGTCGGACAGGGGAACGGGAGCAGTACTTC
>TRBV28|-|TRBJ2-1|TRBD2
CASRTLAGAGTYNEQFF
TGTGCCAGCAGGACCCTAGCGGGAGCAGGCACCTACAATGAGCAGTTCTTC
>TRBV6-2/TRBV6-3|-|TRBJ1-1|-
CASSYYKVDEAFF
TGTGCCAGCAGTTACTACAAGGTGGATGAAGCTTTCTTT
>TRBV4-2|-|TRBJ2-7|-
CASSQGAPAYEQYF
TGTGCCAGCAGCCAGGGGGCACCAGCCTACGAGCAGTACTTC
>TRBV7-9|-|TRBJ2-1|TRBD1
CASSLRDRSGEQFF
TGTGCCAGCAGCTTACGGGACAGGTCGGGCGAGCAGTTCTTC
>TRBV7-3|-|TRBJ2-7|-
CASSLRVGNYEQYF
TGTGCCAGCAGCTTAAGAGTGGGTAACTACGAGCAGTACTTC
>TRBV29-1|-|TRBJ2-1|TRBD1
CSVVTGIHNEQFF
TGCAGCGTTGTGACAGGGATCCACAATGAGCAGTTCTTC
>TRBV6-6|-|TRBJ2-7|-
CASRRAGYEQYF
TGTGCCAGCAGAAGAGCTGGTTACGAGCAGTACTTC
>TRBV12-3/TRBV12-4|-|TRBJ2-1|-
CASSLVRREQFF
TGTGCCAGCAGTTTAGTTCGTCGGGAGCAGTTCTTC
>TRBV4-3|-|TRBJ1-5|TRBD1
CASSQVRQGRQPQHF
TGCGCCAGCAGCCAAGTACGACAGGGCCGTCAGCCCCAGCATTTT
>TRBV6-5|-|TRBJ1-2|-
CASAGAGNYGYTF
TGTGCCAGCGCCGGGGCAGGAAACTATGGCTACACCTTC
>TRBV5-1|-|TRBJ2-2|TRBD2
CASRSLAGTFEGELFF
TGCGCCAGCAGAAGCCTAGCGGGGACCTTCGAAGGGGAGCTGTTTTTT
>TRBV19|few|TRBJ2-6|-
CATAGGLSGANVLTF
TGTGCCACCGCAGGGGGGCTGTCTGGGGCCAACGTCCTGACTTTC
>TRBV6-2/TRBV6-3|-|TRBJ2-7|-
CASSYSSGYTYEQYF
TGTGCCAGCAGTTACTCATCGGGGTATACCTACGAGCAGTACTTC
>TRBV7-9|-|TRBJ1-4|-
CASSANLGVIDEKLFF
TGTGCCAGCAGCGCCAACTTGGGGGTCATTGATGAAAAACTGTTTTTT